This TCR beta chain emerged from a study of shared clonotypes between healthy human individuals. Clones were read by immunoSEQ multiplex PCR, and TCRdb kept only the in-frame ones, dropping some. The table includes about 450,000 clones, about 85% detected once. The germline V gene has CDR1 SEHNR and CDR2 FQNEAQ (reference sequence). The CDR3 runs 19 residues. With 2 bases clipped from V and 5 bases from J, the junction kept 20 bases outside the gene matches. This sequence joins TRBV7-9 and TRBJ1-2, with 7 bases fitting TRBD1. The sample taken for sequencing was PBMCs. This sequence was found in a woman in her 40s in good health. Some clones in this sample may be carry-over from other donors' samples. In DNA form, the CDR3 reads TGTGCCAGCAGCTTACCGGAGAGGGGACAGAAGAAGGCCCTATATGGCTACACCTTC. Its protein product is CASSLPERGQKKALYGYTF.